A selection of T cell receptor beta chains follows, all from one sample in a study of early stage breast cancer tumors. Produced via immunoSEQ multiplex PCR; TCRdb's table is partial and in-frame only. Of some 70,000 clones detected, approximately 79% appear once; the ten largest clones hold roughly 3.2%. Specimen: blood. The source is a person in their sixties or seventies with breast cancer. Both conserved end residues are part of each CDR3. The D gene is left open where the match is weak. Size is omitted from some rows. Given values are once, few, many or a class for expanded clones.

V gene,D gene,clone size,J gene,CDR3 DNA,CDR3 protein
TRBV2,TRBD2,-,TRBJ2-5,TGTGCCAGCAGTGAAGCGGGAGGGGAAGAGACCCAGTACTTC,CASSEAGGEETQYF
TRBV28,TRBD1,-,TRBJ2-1,TGTGCCAGCAGTCAGGACAGGGAGCCTTACAATGAGCAGTTCTTC,CASSQDREPYNEQFF
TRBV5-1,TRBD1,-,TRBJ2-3,TGCGCCAGCAGCGCGGGACAGGGTGGGGATACGCAGTATTTT,CASSAGQGGDTQYF
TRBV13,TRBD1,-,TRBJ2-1,TGTGCCAGCAGCCCCACGACAGGGGGGTATGAGCAGTTCTTC,CASSPTTGGYEQFF
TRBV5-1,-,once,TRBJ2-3,TGCGCCAGCAGCTTGACCCAGGGAGGATCCCGAGATACGCAGTATTTT,CASSLTQGGSRDTQYF
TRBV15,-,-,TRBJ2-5,TGTGCCACCAGCAGACGACGTTCGAGCGAGACCCAGTACTTC,CATSRRRSSETQYF
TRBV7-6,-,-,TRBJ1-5,TGTGCCAGCAGCCCTAGTGGGGCTAGCAATCAGCCCCAGCATTTT,CASSPSGASNQPQHF
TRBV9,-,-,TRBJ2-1,TGTGCCAGCAGCGTAGACGGTAAGCGTGAGCAGTTCTTC,CASSVDGKREQFF
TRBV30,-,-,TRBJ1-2,TGTGCCTGGAGGGGTCAGGCGAACTATGGCTACACCTTC,CAWRGQANYGYTF
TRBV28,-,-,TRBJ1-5,TGTGCCAGCAGTTTTTACGGGGGCCTAAACAATCAGCCCCAGCATTTT,CASSFYGGLNNQPQHF
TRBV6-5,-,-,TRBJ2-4,TGTGCCAGCAGTCACGCTGAGGGGTCGGACATTCAGTACTTC,CASSHAEGSDIQYF
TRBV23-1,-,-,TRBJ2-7,TGCGCCAGCACCCAGGGGCCCGACTACGAGCAGTACTTC,CASTQGPDYEQYF
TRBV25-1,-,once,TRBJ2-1,TGTGCCAGCAGTGAAGTTGGAGGTCAGAATGAGCAGTTCTTC,CASSEVGGQNEQFF
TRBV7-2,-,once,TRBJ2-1,TGTGCCAGCAGCTTAGCGCGGGTGCACGAGCAGTTCTTC,CASSLARVHEQFF
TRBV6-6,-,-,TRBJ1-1,TGTGCCAGCACCCGGTCCAGTCCCGCTTTCTTT,CASTRSSPAFF
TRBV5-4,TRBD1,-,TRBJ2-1,TGTGCCAGCAGCCTGGGGGGACAGGCTGCATCAACAGGGCAGTTCTTC,CASSLGGQAASTGQFF
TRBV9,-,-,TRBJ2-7,TGTGCCAGCAGCCCTAACATCAGGGGAGGGTATTACGAGCAGTACTTC,CASSPNIRGGYYEQYF
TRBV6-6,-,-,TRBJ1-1,TGTGCCAGCAGTTACGAGAGAGGCACTGAAGCTTTCTTT,CASSYERGTEAFF
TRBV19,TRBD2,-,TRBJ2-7,TGTGCCAGTAGTATAAGCGGGACTTCCTACGAGCAGTACTTC,CASSISGTSYEQYF
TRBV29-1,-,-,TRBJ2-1,TGCAGCGTTGACCGGACCAACAATGAGCAGTTCTTC,CSVDRTNNEQFF
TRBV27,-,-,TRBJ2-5,TGTGCCAGCAGTTTAGATGGGTGGACCCAGTACTTC,CASSLDGWTQYF
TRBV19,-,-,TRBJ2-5,TGTGCCAGTAGTATAGGACGGGACGGTCAAGAGGCCCAGTACTTC,CASSIGRDGQEAQYF
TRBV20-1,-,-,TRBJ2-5,TGCAGTGCTGGGCTCCAAGAGACCCAGTACTTC,CSAGLQETQYF
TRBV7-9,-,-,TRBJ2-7,TGTGCCAGCAGCTTAGCGGGTGGGGCAGGCTACGAGCAGTACTTC,CASSLAGGAGYEQYF
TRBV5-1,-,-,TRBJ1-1,TGCGCCAGCAGCTTGTTAGGGAATATTGCCATAAACACTGAAGCTTTCTTT,CASSLLGNIAINTEAFF
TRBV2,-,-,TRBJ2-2,TGTGCCAGCAGTGCAGACTACAGCTCCGGGGAGCTGTTTTTT,CASSADYSSGELFF
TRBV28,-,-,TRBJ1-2,TGTGCCAGCAGTTTATTGGCAGGAACCGTCGGCTACACCTTC,CASSLLAGTVGYTF
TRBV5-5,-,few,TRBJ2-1,TGTGCCAGCAGTCACAGGGAAAGAAGCTCCTACAATGAGCAGTTCTTC,CASSHRERSSYNEQFF
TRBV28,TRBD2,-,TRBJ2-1,TGTGCCAGCAGTTTATCCAGCGGGAGGGGAGACAATGAGCAGTTCTTC,CASSLSSGRGDNEQFF
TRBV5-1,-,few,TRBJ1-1,TGCGCCAGCAGCTTGGGAGGAGGTGCCGCTTTCTTT,CASSLGGGAAFF
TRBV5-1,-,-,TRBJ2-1,TGCGCCAGCAGTGGCCTCAACGGGGACAATGAGCAGTTCTTC,CASSGLNGDNEQFF
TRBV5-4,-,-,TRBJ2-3,TGTGCCAGCACCCTCGCTGGCACAGATACGCAGTATTTT,CASTLAGTDTQYF
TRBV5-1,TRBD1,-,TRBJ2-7,TGCGCCAGCAGCTTAACCCAGGGGGACAACTCCTACGAGCAGTACTTC,CASSLTQGDNSYEQYF
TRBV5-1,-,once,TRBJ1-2,TGCGCCAGCAGCCCCGGACAGAGTAATAACTATGGCTACACCTTC,CASSPGQSNNYGYTF
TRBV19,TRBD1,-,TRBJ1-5,TGTGCCAGTAGTAGGACAGGCTATAGCAATCAGCCCCAGCATTTT,CASSRTGYSNQPQHF
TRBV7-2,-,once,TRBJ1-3,TGTGCCAGCGATGTGGACGGGGGGCCTGGAAACACCATATATTTT,CASDVDGGPGNTIYF
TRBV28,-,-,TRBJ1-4,TGTGCCAGCAGCCCATTACTCCTTGCAACAAATCCGACGGAAAAACTGTTTTTT,CASSPLLLATNPTEKLFF
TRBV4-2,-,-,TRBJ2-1,TGTGCCAGCAGCCCAAATTCAGGGATACGCTCCTACAATGAGCAGTTCTTC,CASSPNSGIRSYNEQFF
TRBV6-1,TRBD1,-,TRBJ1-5,TGTGCCAGCAGTGAAGCGGGGACAGGGTTCAATCAGCCCCAGCATTTT,CASSEAGTGFNQPQHF
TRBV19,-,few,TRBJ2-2,TGTGCCAGTAGTATAAGTGACGGGGAGCTGTTTTTT,CASSISDGELFF
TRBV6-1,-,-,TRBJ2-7,TGTGCCAGCAGTGATTGGGGACTTAACTACGAGCAGTACTTC,CASSDWGLNYEQYF
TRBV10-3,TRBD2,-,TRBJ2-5,TGTGCCATCAGAGGGCGGGGGAGCCAAGAGACCCAGTACTTC,CAIRGRGSQETQYF
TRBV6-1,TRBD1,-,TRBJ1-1,TGTGCCAGCAGTGGACAGGGTCGGGTCACTGAAGCTTTCTTT,CASSGQGRVTEAFF
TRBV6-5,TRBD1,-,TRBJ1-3,TGTGCCAGCAGCAAGACAGGGGGAAACACCATATATTTT,CASSKTGGNTIYF